The clone carrying this T cell receptor beta chain was found many times. Antigen: not known. A read error may produce the germline difference seen at one junction end. HTBI primers from iRepertoire and Arm-PCR of CDR3 regions yielded the TCR beta libraries. A single record per CDR3 protein comes from TCRdb applying MiXCR to the multiplex PCR reads. The top ten hold about 7.6% of the sample, which has hundreds of thousands of distinct CDR3 sequences, about 15% seen once. The source of the sample is a study of regulatory T cells in long-lasting Graves disease. Broader study findings: The TCR repertoire of persistent Graves' patients was less diverse than that of newly diagnosed ones. Among samples with persistent disease, TRBV28, TRBJ1-2 and TRBJ2-5 were favored.

This CDR3 spans 16 amino acids. Germline CDR1 and CDR2: SEHNR and FQNEAQ (reference sequence). Documented time point: newly diagnosed GD, antithyroid drugs for less than 3 months. RNA from PBMCs was the source of the TCR library. These data also formed part of another study, on T cells in Graves' hyperthyroidism and ophthalmopathy. As reported in that work: Most expanded thyroid clonotypes above 0.001 recurred in blood.

The chain recombines TRBV7-9 with TRBJ2-5, with 9 bases identical to TRBD1. This sequence originates from a woman in her thirties or forties with Graves disease. Source: peripheral blood mononuclear cells (PBMCs), taken at new diagnosis, from a patient treated with antithyroid drugs. Here the CDR3 DNA reads TGTGCCAGCAGTTTAGTCGGGACAGGGATTCAAGAGACCCAGTACTTC. It specifies CASSLVGTGIQETQYF.